What follows are 15 T cell receptor beta chains derived from one specimen sequenced in a study of T cells in women clearing cervical HPV infection. Profiled with immunoSEQ multiplex PCR; TCRdb holds only in-frame clones, not every one. This table holds 40,000 or so clones. Sample: blood buffy coat. The receptors derive from a woman aged 18-70 years with a cervical HPV16 infection that either progressed to CIN3+ or cleared (not recorded which).

In regard to this clone: The read falls 3 residues short of the CDR3 end, and the missing part is taken from the germline J gene. V and J are TRBV7-2 and TRBJ1-2; TRBD1 matches at 7 bases. The CDR3 runs to 14 residues. Germline lookup yields CDR1 SGHTA and CDR2 FQGNSA. The CDR3 bases that were read are TGTGCCAGCAGCCCGACTAGGGGGCAGAGGGGC. Residues: CASSPTRGQRG. The CDR3 as a whole reads CASSPTRGQRGYTF.

With respect to this clone: Read coverage stops 3 residues before the CDR3 terminus; the germline J gene supplies the remainder. This sequence joins TRBV30 and TRBJ2-1, with D possibly matching TRBD2 (7 bases). This CDR3 is 13 amino acids long. Trimming took off 2 bases at V and 6 bases at J, with 11 bases between the two ends. Germline CDR1 reads GTSNPN; CDR2 reads SVGIG (reference sequence). CDR3 loop: CAWSWGGANEQFF. The sequenced part of the CDR3 DNA is TGTGCCTGGAGTTGGGGGGGGGCCAATGAG.

Points on this clone: The read stops 3 residues short of the end of the CDR3; the missing end is completed from the germline J gene. The chain is built from TRBV5-1 and TRBJ2-3; TRBD2 might be the D (6 bases). CDR3 length equals 15 residues. Germline V CDR1 and CDR2: SGHRS, YFSETQ. Trimming took off 2 bases at V and 0 bases at J, with 10 bases between the two ends. The part of the CDR3 DNA that was read is TGCGCCAGCAGCTTTAGCGGCAGTAGCACAGATACG. Protein product: CASSFSGSSTDT. The whole CDR3 is CASSFSGSSTDTQYF.

Concerning this clone itself: The DNA ends 3 residues before the CDR3 does, and the rest of the CDR3 is filled in from the germline J gene. This chain connects TRBV7-8 to TRBJ2-3; 7 nucleotides align to TRBD1. This CDR3 region has 15 residues. CDR1 and CDR2 from the germline V gene are SGHVS and FQNEAQ. CDR3 region: CASSFLGTAKETQYF. The covered CDR3 bases are TGTGCCAGCAGCTTCCTGGGGACAGCGAAAGAGACG.

Comment on this clone: The DNA ends 3 residues before the CDR3 does, and the rest of the CDR3 is filled in from the germline J gene. The rearrangement joins TRBV28 to TRBJ2-7; 10 bases fit TRBD2. Trimming took 10 bases from V and 4 from J; bases not matched to a gene: 7. This CDR3 is 13 amino acids long. Germline values: CDR1 MDHEN, CDR2 SYDVKM. CDR3 sequence: CATVSGRSYEQYF. The covered CDR3 bases are TGTGCCACCGTTAGCGGGAGGAGTTACGAG.

Concerning this clone: The observed sequence ends 3 residues before the CDR3 terminus, with the missing tail filled in from the germline J gene. The chain combines TRBV30 with TRBJ1-4; D might be TRBD1 (5 bases). CDR1 is GTSNPN, CDR2 SVGIG, per germline (reference sequence). The CDR3 has 15 amino acids. V gave up 0 bases and J gave up 1 base, with 9 bases separating them. CDR3 sequence: CAWSVHQGTNEKLFF. The sequenced CDR3 bases are TGTGCCTGGAGTGTACATCAGGGAACTAATGAAAAA.

Concerning this clone: The read is 3 residues too short to cover the CDR3 end, so that end is filled in from the germline J gene. V and J are TRBV19 and TRBJ1-1, with a weak D call TRBD1 (6 bases). The CDR3 has 15 amino acids. From germline, CDR1 is LNHDA and CDR2 SQIVND (reference sequence). CDR3 loop: CASSISPWTAQEAFF. CDR3 bases read: TGTGCCAGTAGTATTTCCCCGTGGACAGCCCAAGAA. The full variable domain, its missing parts supplied by reference TRBV19 and TRBJ1-1, is DGGITQSPKYLFRKEGQNVTLSCEQNLNHDAMYWYRQDPGQGLRLIYYSQIVNDFQKGDIAEGYSVSREKKESFPLTVTSAQKNPTAFYLCASSISPWTAQEAFFGQGTRLTVV.

A remark on this clone: The read ends 3 residues early relative to the CDR3; the germline J gene fills the gap. This chain connects TRBV6-1 to TRBJ2-7; 10 bases map to TRBD2. With V trimmed by 1 base and J by 0 bases, 12 bases remained unmatched. This CDR3 contains 19 residues. From germline, CDR1 is MNHNS and CDR2 SASEGT. CDR3 DNA (partial): TGTGCCAGCAGTGAAGGGCTAGCGGGAGTTTTGATGGGCTCCTACGAG. This sequence encodes CASSEGLAGVLMGSYE. The full CDR3 protein is CASSEGLAGVLMGSYEQYF.

Notes on this clone: The read ends 3 residues shy of where the CDR3 ends; the end is completed using the germline J gene. The chain links TRBV19 to TRBJ2-2; D not resolved. Germline V CDR1 and CDR2: LNHDA, SQIVND (reference sequence). The CDR3 is 14 amino acids. CDR3 DNA (partial): TGTGCCAGTAAGCCGCAGGCAGATAATTCACCG. It specifies CASKPQADNSP. From start to end, the CDR3 is CASKPQADNSPLFF.

A remark on this clone: The read stops 3 residues short of the end of the CDR3; the missing end is completed from the germline J gene. V and J are TRBV7-2 and TRBJ1-2; no definite D call. CDR1 and CDR2 from the germline V gene are SGHTA and FQGNSA. This CDR3 contains 14 residues. This CDR3 reads CASSLNGVTDTYTF. The CDR3 bases that were read are TGTGCCAGCAGCCTCAACGGAGTCACAGATACC.

On this clone: The CDR3 end falls 3 residues outside the read, so it is completed with the germline J gene. The chain employs TRBV4-2 and TRBJ2-7; 7 nucleotides align to TRBD2. Germline CDR1 is LGHNA and CDR2 is YNFKEQ. Trimming at V came to 0 bases and at J to 1 base, leaving 6 bases not matched to a gene. The CDR3 length is 16 residues. Incomplete CDR3 DNA: TGTGCCAGCAGCCAAGATCCCAGGGAGGGATCCTACGAG. Translating it yields CASSQDPREGSYE. The whole CDR3 sequence is CASSQDPREGSYEQYF.

Comments on this clone: The read falls 3 residues short of the CDR3 end, and the missing part is taken from the germline J gene. The V call is TRBV30, the J call TRBJ2-2, with D maybe TRBD1 (7 bases). Trimming took off 7 bases at V and 6 bases at J, with 24 bases between the two ends. CDR1 GTSNPN and CDR2 SVGIG come from the germline V gene (reference sequence). The CDR3 extends over 16 amino acids. The sequenced CDR3 bases are TGTGCCTCCTACCGCGGAGGGACAGCCCTCTCCGGGGAG. It specifies CASYRGGTALSGE. The full CDR3 protein reads CASYRGGTALSGELFF. Together with reference TRBV30 and TRBJ2-2, the CDR3 gives the full variable domain: SQTIHQWPATLVQPVGSPLSLECTVEGTSNPNLYWYRQAAGRGLQLLFYSVGIGQISSEVPQNLSASRPQDRQFILSSKKLLLSDSGFYLCASYRGGTALSGELFFGEGSRLTVL.

Concerning this clone: The CDR3 goes on 3 residues after the read ends, and that part is filled in from the germline J gene. The gene calls are TRBV4-1 and TRBJ2-5, with 7 bases lining up with TRBD2. This CDR3 is built from 17 residues. V trimming: 2 bases; J trimming: 1 base; junction bases outside the gene matches: 10. The V gene's germline CDR1 is MGHRA and CDR2 YSYEKL. The DNA read from the CDR3 is TGCGCCAGCAGCCAATCGGGGGGTGGGGGTACCCAAGAGACC. Its protein is CASSQSGGGGTQET. In full, the CDR3 is CASSQSGGGGTQETQYF.

On this clone itself: The sequence runs out 3 residues before the end of the CDR3; the remainder is reconstructed from the germline J gene. The gene calls are TRBV20-1 and TRBJ1-2, with a weak D call TRBD1 (5 bases). The length of the CDR3 is 15 residues. Trimming removed 3 bases at V and 2 bases at J, with 16 bases between. Germline V gene lookup returns CDR1 DFQATT and CDR2 SNEGSKA (reference sequence). Here the CDR3 reads CSARALRGGNYGYTF. Incomplete CDR3 DNA: TGCAGTGCTAGGGCTCTCCGGGGGGGAAACTATGGC.

A remark on this clone: The read terminates 3 residues before the CDR3 end, so the remaining end is supplied by the germline J gene. This chain joins TRBV6-1 and TRBJ2-3, with TRBD2 as a possible D gene (5 bases). Between the trimmed V and J ends, which lost 2 bases and 0 bases, there was a span of 12 bases. CDR3 length equals 16 residues. Per germline, CDR1 MNHNS and CDR2 SASEGT. The sequenced part of the CDR3 DNA is TGTGCCAGCAGTGAACTGAGCGGAGAAAGCACAGATACG. Amino acid sequence: CASSELSGESTDT. The complete CDR3 reads CASSELSGESTDTQYF.